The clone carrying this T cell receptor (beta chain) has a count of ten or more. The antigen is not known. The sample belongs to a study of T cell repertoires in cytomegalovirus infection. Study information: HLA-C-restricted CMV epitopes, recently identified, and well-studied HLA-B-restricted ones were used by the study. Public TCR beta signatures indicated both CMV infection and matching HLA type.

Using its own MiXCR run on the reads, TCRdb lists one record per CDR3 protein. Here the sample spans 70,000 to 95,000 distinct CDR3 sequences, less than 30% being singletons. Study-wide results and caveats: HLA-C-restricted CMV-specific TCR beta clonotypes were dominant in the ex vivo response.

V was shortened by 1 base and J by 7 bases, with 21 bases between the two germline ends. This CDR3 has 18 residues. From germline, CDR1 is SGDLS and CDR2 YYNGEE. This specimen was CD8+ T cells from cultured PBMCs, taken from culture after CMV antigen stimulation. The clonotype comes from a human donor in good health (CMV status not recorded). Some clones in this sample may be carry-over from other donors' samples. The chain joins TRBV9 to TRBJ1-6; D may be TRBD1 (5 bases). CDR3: CASSVRVSDTLGNSPLHF. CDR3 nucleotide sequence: TGTGCCAGCAGCGTACGAGTCTCGGACACCCTGGGGAATTCACCCCTCCACTTT.